A single sample gave rise to the 25 T cell receptor beta chains below, sequenced in a study of cytomegalovirus exposure and HLA in healthy donors. The PCR used 60 Vbeta and 13 Jbeta primers. Profiled with immunoSEQ multiplex PCR; TCRdb holds only in-frame clones, not every one. The sample consists of roughly 100,000 clones, about 80% of them appearing once. Sequencing was done on a sample of PBMCs. These receptors all come from a middle-aged man in good health and CMV-seronegative.

The chain employs TRBV7-9 and TRBJ2-7, with D possibly being TRBD1 (6 bases). This CDR3 region has 14 residues. CDR1 is SEHNR and CDR2 is FQNEAQ in the germline V gene (reference sequence). The CDR3 DNA follows: TGTTCCAGCAGCTTAGGGACAACAAGTCACGAGCAGTACGTC. Amino acid sequence: CSSSLGTTSHEQYV.

As regards this clone: The junction departs from the called germline gene at one end, perhaps through a read error. The V gene is TRBV7-9, the J gene TRBJ1-1, with a tentative D call TRBD1 (6 bases). The CDR3 length is 12 residues. In germline, CDR1 is SEHNR, CDR2 FQNEAQ (reference sequence). The CDR3 spells CSSSPQGTEAFF. CDR3 bases: TGTTCCAGCAGCCCACAGGGAACTGAAGCTTTCTTT. Looking up the rest from reference TRBV7-9 and TRBJ1-1 gives the full variable domain: DTGVSQNPRHKITKRGQNVTFRCDPISEHNRLYWYRQTLGQGPEFLTYFQNEAQLEKSRLLSDRFSAERPKGSFSTLEIQRTEQGDSAMYLCSSSPQGTEAFFGQGTRLTVV.

The V and J genes are TRBV2 and TRBJ1-1; no reliable D call. The CDR3 is 12 residues long. CDR1 and CDR2 from the germline V gene are SNHLY and FYNNEI. The ends were cut back, 8 bases at V and 5 bases at J, with 12 bases in the middle. Here the CDR3 DNA reads TGTGCCAGCCACGGGGAATGGACTGAAGCTTTCTTT. It translates to CASHGEWTEAFF.

This chain joins TRBV6-1 and TRBJ2-3; 8 bases are a match to TRBD2. The CDR3 sequence is 15 residues long. After removal of 5 bases from V and 1 base from J, the junction contained 5 bases not matched to a gene. Germline V gives CDR1 MNHNS, CDR2 SASEGT. In DNA, the CDR3 is TGTGCCAGCAGTACCGGAGCGGGGGGCACAGATACGCAGTATTTT. It codes for CASSTGAGGTDTQYF.

The chain couples TRBV5-4 to TRBJ2-3; 10 bases agree with TRBD2. Germline V gene lookup returns CDR1 SGHNT and CDR2 YYREEE (reference sequence). The junction had 6 bases not matched to a gene; V was cut back by 4 bases and J by 4 bases. The CDR3 runs to 15 residues. The CDR3 nucleotides are TGTGCCAGCAGCGGGGGGCTAGCGGGGGCAGATACGCAGTATTTT. Translation gives CASSGGLAGADTQYF. The variable domain in full, completed from reference TRBV5-4 and TRBJ2-3, reads ETGVTQSPTHLIKTRGQQVTLRCSSQSGHNTVSWYQQALGQGPQFIFQYYREEENGRGNFPPRFSGLQFPNYSSELNVNALELDDSALYLCASSGGLAGADTQYFGPGTRLTVL.

This clone was found once. Written as DNA, the CDR3 is TGTGCCAGCAATGCAGACACATATCCCTACGAGCAGTACGTC. It encodes CASNADTYPYEQYV. The chain carries TRBV7-9 and TRBJ2-7; no clear D. The V gene lost 7 bases and the J gene lost 2 bases, with 15 bases spanning the gap. Looked up from germline, CDR1 is SEHNR and CDR2 is FQNEAQ (reference sequence). The CDR3 runs 14 residues.

Written as DNA, the CDR3 is TGTGCCAGCAGCTTAACAGGGGGCGGAAACACCATATATTTT. Protein: CASSLTGGGNTIYF. The chain carries TRBV5-6 and TRBJ1-3, with 9 bases aligning to TRBD1. The CDR3 runs to 14 residues. V lost 2 bases, J lost 4 bases, and 1 base stayed unmatched. Germline assignment: CDR1 SGHDT and CDR2 YYEEEE.

This chain uses TRBV11-3 with TRBJ2-3, with 9 positions matching TRBD2. The CDR3 spans 18 residues. From germline, CDR1 is SGHNT and CDR2 YENEEA. V dropped 2 bases and J dropped 1; count of bases not matched to a gene: 10. In DNA, the CDR3 is TGTGCCAGCAGCTTACAGGGATCGAAGCGGGGGGGCACAGATACGCAGTATTTT. Translating gives CASSLQGSKRGGTDTQYF.

In its sample, this clone was seen once. V usage is TRBV10-1 and J usage is TRBJ2-2; 8 nucleotides line up with TRBD2. CDR3 length: 16 amino acids. Germline trimming cut 2 bases from V and 4 bases from J; bases unmatched to any gene: 6. Germline assignment: CDR1 WNHNN and CDR2 SYGVQD (reference sequence). The DNA for the CDR3 is TGCGCCAGCAGTGAGCCTGGGACTAGAGGCACCGGGGAGCTGTTTTTT. Its protein product is CASSEPGTRGTGELFF.

As to this clone: At one end the junction does not follow the germline gene, possibly because of a read error. This chain connects TRBV9 to TRBJ2-2; 7 bases align to TRBD2. This CDR3 spans 16 amino acids. Looked up from germline, CDR1 is SGDLS and CDR2 is YYNGEE. CDR3 nucleotides: TGTGCCAGCAGCGTAGGCGGGACTACGAACTCCGGGGAGCTGTTTTTT. Protein product: CASSVGGTTNSGELFF.

V is TRBV5-6 and J is TRBJ1-2; D might be TRBD1 (5 bases). Germline V gene sequence: CDR1 SGHDT, CDR2 YYEEEE. The length of the CDR3 is 15 residues. Trimming removed 4 bases from V and 4 bases from J, with 17 bases in between. The CDR3 DNA is TGTGCCAGCAGCCGTACAAACCAGGGCCCCTATGGCTACACCTTC. Translation gives CASSRTNQGPYGYTF.

A single count supports this clone. The chain combines TRBV11-2 with TRBJ1-6, with D unclear. V lost 5 bases and J lost 10, with 12 bases in between. The CDR3 length is 13 residues. CDR1 and CDR2 (germline): SGHAT, FQNNGV. The CDR3 DNA reads TGTGCCAGCAGCCCTTACAGCTCCTCACCCCTCCACTTT. It translates to CASSPYSSSPLHF.

This chain joins TRBV5-1 and TRBJ1-1; D is uncertain. This CDR3 spans 13 amino acids. Per the germline V gene, CDR1 is SGHRS and CDR2 is YFSETQ. Trimming shortened V by 3 bases and J by 1 base, and 7 bases separated the two germline ends. The CDR3 nucleotides are TGCGCCAGCAGCTGGGCCCCGAACACTGAAGCTTTCTTT. Protein product: CASSWAPNTEAFF.

The table lists this clone with a few counts. The rearrangement uses TRBV7-9 and TRBJ2-7; tentatively, D is TRBD1 (6 bases). The CDR3 runs 14 residues. V was pared by 5 bases and J by 2 bases, with 13 bases between. Germline V CDR1 and CDR2: SEHNR, FQNEAQ (reference sequence). The CDR3 nucleotides read TGTGCCAGCAGCATAACCGGGACAACCTACGAGCAGTACTTC. This encodes CASSITGTTYEQYF.

The chain recombines TRBV10-3 with TRBJ1-2; no definite D call. Germline V CDR1 and CDR2: ENHRY, SYGVKD. V lost 8 bases and J 3 bases, leaving 10 bases between the germline ends. This CDR3 has 12 residues. The chain's CDR3 is CAISGTYYGYTF. CDR3 in DNA: TGTGCCATCTCAGGCACCTACTATGGCTACACCTTC.

V is TRBV7-9 and J is TRBJ1-1, with 9 bases that match TRBD1. V gave up 7 bases and J gave up 8 bases; unmatched junction bases: 5. CDR3 size: 12 residues. Germline V gene data show CDR1 as SEHNR and CDR2 as FQNEAQ (reference sequence). CDR3 in amino acids: CASKVDRGEAFF. The CDR3, as DNA: TGTGCCAGCAAGGTCGACAGGGGGGAAGCTTTCTTT.

As regards this clone: Germline is not matched at one junction end, which may reflect a read error. The V gene is TRBV7-9, the J gene TRBJ2-3; 7 bases are a match to TRBD1. The CDR3 has 15 residues. CDR1 SEHNR and CDR2 FQNEAQ come from the germline V gene (reference sequence). The CDR3 nucleotides are TGTTCCAGCAGTCCCTCAGGGGGAAGCACAGATACGCAGTATTTT. Translation gives CSSSPSGGSTDTQYF.

V and J are TRBV25-1 and TRBJ2-1; TRBD1 matches 8 bases. Germline lookup yields CDR1 MGHDK and CDR2 SYGVNS. The V and J ends lost 7 bases and 2 bases, in that order; junction bases with no gene match: 7. The CDR3 has 15 residues. CDR3 DNA sequence: TGTGCCAGCACCCTGGACAGGGCCCCCTACAATGAGCAGTTCTTC. Protein product: CASTLDRAPYNEQFF. Looking up the rest from reference TRBV25-1 and TRBJ2-1 gives the full variable domain: EADIYQTPRYLVIGTGKKITLECSQTMGHDKMYWYQQDPGMELHLIHYSYGVNSTEKGDLSSESTVSRIRTEHFPLTLESARPSHTSQYLCASTLDRAPYNEQFFGPGTRLTVL.

In this sample, this clone turned up once. CDR3 amino acids: CAWTSGGAGETQYF. The CDR3 nucleotides are TGTGCCTGGACTAGCGGGGGGGCGGGAGAGACCCAGTACTTC. The rearrangement uses TRBV30 and TRBJ2-5; 12 bases agree with TRBD2. CDR1 and CDR2 (germline): GTSNPN, SVGIG (reference sequence). This CDR3 is built from 14 residues. J lost 4 bases, V lost 4 bases, and 4 bases had no gene match.

This clone was detected a few times. The chain uses TRBV7-9 and TRBJ1-3; tentative D call: TRBD1 (6 bases). Germline V CDR1 and CDR2: SEHNR, FQNEAQ (reference sequence). Trimming cost V 5 bases and J 4 bases, with 12 bases left between them. There are 14 residues in the CDR3. For the CDR3, the DNA is TGTGCCAGCAGCCGCGGGGGCCGAGGAAACACCATATATTTT. It is translated as CASSRGGRGNTIYF. The whole variable domain, filled in from reference TRBV7-9 and TRBJ1-3, reads DTGVSQNPRHKITKRGQNVTFRCDPISEHNRLYWYRQTLGQGPEFLTYFQNEAQLEKSRLLSDRFSAERPKGSFSTLEIQRTEQGDSAMYLCASSRGGRGNTIYFGEGSWLTVV.

The chain uses TRBV9 and TRBJ2-5; 7 bases line up with TRBD2. This CDR3 contains 14 residues. Germline V gene data show CDR1 as SGDLS and CDR2 as YYNGEE. J lost 2 bases, V lost 0 bases, and 1 base had no gene match. CDR3 loop: CASSVAGGQETQYF. The CDR3 coding sequence is TGTGCCAGCAGCGTAGCGGGGGGACAAGAGACCCAGTACTTC.

About this clone: One end of the junction does not line up with germline, which may come from a read error. The CDR3 spells CSSSLNPLNTEAFF. The CDR3 coding sequence is TGTTCCAGCAGCTTAAATCCTCTGAACACTGAAGCTTTCTTT. V is TRBV7-9 and J is TRBJ1-1, with D unclear. The CDR3 consists of 14 residues. Per germline, CDR1 SEHNR and CDR2 FQNEAQ (reference sequence).

This rearrangement joins TRBV6-1 to TRBJ2-7; TRBD1 aligns across 11 bases. The CDR3 contains 15 residues. The trim removed 7 bases at V and 0 bases at J, leaving 5 bases unmatched. Germline CDR1 and CDR2: MNHNS and SASEGT. The CDR3 is CASNGTGGDSYEQYV. In DNA form, the CDR3 reads TGTGCCAGCAATGGGACAGGGGGAGACTCCTACGAGCAGTACGTC.

This chain uses TRBV6-5 with TRBJ2-2, with a weak D call TRBD1 (6 bases). Germline V gene sequence: CDR1 MNHEY, CDR2 SVGAGI. The CDR3 is 16 amino acids. V was cut by 2 bases and J by 3 bases, with 13 bases left in between. Written as DNA, the CDR3 is TGTGCCAGCAGTTACCCGGCAGGGGTGGACACCGGGGAGCTGTTTTTT. Protein product: CASSYPAGVDTGELFF.

The V call is TRBV28, the J call TRBJ1-2; D is possibly TRBD1 (6 bases). Trimming stripped 8 bases from V and 2 bases from J, with 12 bases between. The germline gives CDR1 MDHEN, CDR2 SYDVKM. There are 13 residues in the CDR3. In DNA, the CDR3 is TGTGCCAGCCTAAATGGGGGCAACTATGGCTACACCTTC. This gives the protein CASLNGGNYGYTF.